These 13 T cell receptor beta chains share one sample of origin, sequenced in a study of OX40 agonist ivuxolimab in advanced cancers. Profiling relied on immunoSEQ multiplex PCR, and the TCRdb table lists in-frame clones only, not all of them. The sample includes over 75,000 clones, under 95% seen only once; the top ten take roughly 8.9%. The input for sequencing was CD4+ or CD8+ T cells sorted from blood, taken in a trial of the OX40 agonist ivuxolimab. All receptors come from an adult with an advanced solid tumor such as melanoma, head and neck, liver or kidney cancer.

This chain links TRBV6-6 with TRBJ2-7; tentative D call: TRBD2 (7 bases). The V and J ends lost 7 bases and 3 bases respectively, with 16 bases between them. The CDR3 is 14 residues long. The V gene's germline CDR1 is MNHNY and CDR2 SVGAGI (reference sequence). The CDR3 sequence: CASTPGGPYYEQYF. The CDR3 DNA follows: TGTGCCAGCACCCCCGGGGGGCCCTACTACGAGCAGTACTTC.

The chain joins TRBV7-9 to TRBJ2-1; TRBD2 matches at 11 bases. The V gene's germline CDR1 is SEHNR and CDR2 FQNEAQ (reference sequence). This CDR3 is 15 amino acids long. V lost 5 bases and J lost 8; bases outside the gene matches: 8. Written as DNA, the CDR3 is TGTGCCAGCAGCCATAGCGGGAGGGGACGAGATGAGCAGTTCTTC. Encoded protein: CASSHSGRGRDEQFF.

V usage is TRBV9 and J usage is TRBJ1-4, with 10 bases aligning to TRBD1. Germline lookup yields CDR1 SGDLS and CDR2 YYNGEE. V lost 4 bases, J lost 7 bases, and 7 bases stayed unmatched. The CDR3 has 15 amino acids. The CDR3 reads CASSSRTGGSEKLFF. CDR3 DNA: TGTGCCAGCAGCTCCCGGACAGGGGGGAGTGAAAAACTGTTTTTT.

J is TRBJ2-1 and V is TRBV5-1; D is unresolved. V was cut by 2 bases and J by 8 bases, with 8 bases left in between. The V gene's germline CDR1 is SGHRS and CDR2 YFSETQ. The CDR3 is 12 residues long. CDR3 nucleotides: TGCGCCAGCAGCTTAGTTGGCGATGAGCAGTTCTTC. As protein: CASSLVGDEQFF. The variable domain in full, completed from reference TRBV5-1 and TRBJ2-1, reads KAGVTQTPRYLIKTRGQQVTLSCSPISGHRSVSWYQQTPGQGLQFLFEYFSETQRNKGNFPGRFSGRQFSNSRSEMNVSTLELGDSALYLCASSLVGDEQFFGPGTRLTVL.

The chain couples TRBV5-6 to TRBJ2-2; 12 bases are a match to TRBD2. The CDR3 is 16 amino acids. Germline CDR1 SGHDT, CDR2 YYEEEE. With V trimmed by 1 base and J by 5 bases, 3 bases remained unmatched. The CDR3 protein is CASSLRLAGETGELFF. CDR3 bases: TGTGCCAGCAGCTTGAGACTAGCGGGAGAGACCGGGGAGCTGTTTTTT.

CDR3 sequence: CASTTSGSSYNEQFF. The CDR3 nucleotides read TGTGCCAGCACCACAAGCGGGAGCTCCTACAATGAGCAGTTCTTC. The chain employs TRBV9 and TRBJ2-1, with TRBD2 matching 8 bases. This CDR3 region has 15 residues. Germline V gene sequence: CDR1 SGDLS, CDR2 YYNGEE. Germline trimming cut 6 bases from V and 0 bases from J; bases unmatched to any gene: 5.

This chain joins TRBV4-1 and TRBJ2-6; 12 bases are a match to TRBD1. The trim removed 0 bases at V and 2 bases at J, leaving 2 bases unmatched. Germline CDR1 and CDR2: MGHRA and YSYEKL. There are 18 residues in the CDR3. The CDR3 DNA reads as TGCGCCAGCAGCCAAGAGGGGACAGGGGGCCCTGGGGCCAACGTCCTGACTTTC. Residues: CASSQEGTGGPGANVLTF.

V and J are TRBV30 and TRBJ2-3; 10 bases align to TRBD2. Germline-derived CDR1 and CDR2 are GTSNPN and SVGIG (reference sequence). J gave up 4 bases and V 0 bases, and 4 bases lay outside the gene matches. CDR3 length: 15 residues. CDR3 nucleotide sequence: TGTGCCTGGAGTGTGCCTAGCGGGGGCCCAGATACGCAGTATTTT. Amino acid sequence: CAWSVPSGGPDTQYF.

V is TRBV29-1 and J is TRBJ1-3, with D maybe TRBD1 (5 bases). This CDR3 region has 16 residues. Trimming cost V 2 bases and J 5 bases, with 19 bases left between them. In germline, CDR1 is SQVTM, CDR2 ANQGSEA. CDR3 sequence: CSVEWGTPGGRNTIYF. In DNA form, the CDR3 reads TGCAGCGTTGAATGGGGGACGCCAGGAGGACGAAACACCATATATTTT.

At least ten counts were recorded for this clone. The J gene is TRBJ1-1, the V gene TRBV18, with 8 bases identical to TRBD1. This CDR3 has 13 residues. V lost 5 bases to trimming and J lost 6 bases; unmatched junction nucleotides: 5. Per the germline V gene, CDR1 is KGHSH and CDR2 is LQKENI. The CDR3 reads CASSLGTGPEAFF. CDR3 DNA sequence: TGTGCCAGCTCATTGGGGACAGGACCTGAAGCTTTCTTT.

V is TRBV11-2 and J is TRBJ1-1; D is possibly TRBD1 (6 bases). Germline CDR1 SGHAT, CDR2 FQNNGV. V lost 4 bases to trimming and J lost 4 bases, with 16 bases between them. The CDR3 spans 15 residues. In DNA, the CDR3 is TGTGCCAGCAGCTCCCTAGGGGGGAAGGGCACTGAAGCTTTCTTT. This encodes CASSSLGGKGTEAFF.

V usage is TRBV5-1 and J usage is TRBJ2-1; 8 bases match TRBD2. The CDR3 has 16 amino acids. The germline V gene encodes CDR1 SGHRS and CDR2 YFSETQ. With V trimmed by 3 bases and J by 3 bases, 8 bases remained unmatched. CDR3 residues: CASSSSSGRDYNEQFF. The CDR3 DNA is TGCGCCAGCAGCTCATCGAGCGGGAGAGACTACAATGAGCAGTTCTTC.

The chain carries TRBV4-1 and TRBJ2-7, with 10 bases aligning to TRBD2. J gave up 3 bases and V 1 base, and 3 bases lay outside the gene matches. Germline V CDR1 and CDR2: MGHRA, YSYEKL. The CDR3 loop spans 15 amino acids. CDR3 nucleotides: TGCGCCAGCAGCCAAGGACTAGCGGGCGTCTACGAGCAGTACTTC. Amino acid sequence: CASSQGLAGVYEQYF.